A selection of T cell receptor beta chains follows, all from one sample in a study of blood T cell repertoires in COVID-19. Only in-frame clones appear in the TCRdb table, and some are missing; sequencing was by immunoSEQ multiplex PCR. The sample carries 300,000 to 400,000 clones, around nine tenths recorded once. Sample: peripheral blood. These receptors were taken from a woman in her 70s with COVID-19, enrolled during active disease. Each CDR3 is given with its conserved first and last residue. The D gene is left open where the match is weak.

CDR3aa | d_gene | j_gene | v_gene
CASAGQGVQPQHF | - | TRBJ1-5 | TRBV19
CASRSGPADGYTF | - | TRBJ1-2 | TRBV27
CASSQNRGQGEAFF | TRBD1 | TRBJ1-1 | TRBV6-2/TRBV6-3
CASRPSGTSGHNEQFF | TRBD2 | TRBJ2-1 | TRBV7-9
CASSSAVQTDTQYF | - | TRBJ2-3 | TRBV7-2
CASSLGRSNQPQHF | - | TRBJ1-5 | TRBV13
CASSLGGQFPHQPQHF | - | TRBJ1-5 | TRBV5-1
CASSPGQVDPVQETQYF | TRBD1 | TRBJ2-5 | TRBV5-4
CASSSGDRGLGELFF | TRBD1 | TRBJ2-2 | TRBV7-6
CASSYLGLESNEQFF | TRBD2 | TRBJ2-1 | TRBV6-2/TRBV6-3
CASSAGRALNSPLHF | - | TRBJ1-6 | TRBV6-4
CASSTQDSNQPQHF | - | TRBJ1-5 | TRBV28
CASSQDHSQPQHF | - | TRBJ1-5 | TRBV4-1
CASTLGQGRTDTQYF | TRBD1 | TRBJ2-3 | TRBV28
CASITGMGEQYF | - | TRBJ2-7 | TRBV27
CSVDSQLNTEAFF | - | TRBJ1-1 | TRBV29-1
CASSPWGTYEQYF | - | TRBJ2-7 | TRBV18